This TCR beta chain originates from a study of identical twins. Whole-study results and caveats: Insertions were fewer in abundant cord blood beta clonotypes, whereas memory repertoires showed none of this pattern. Models, which agreed with sharing between unrelated individuals, nonetheless underestimated the out-of-frame TCR alpha sharing seen in monozygotic twins.

This clonotype has more than one count but fewer than ten. Its antigen remains unidentified. The CDR3 runs to 16 residues. V was shortened by 0 bases and J by 3 bases, with 15 bases between the two germline ends. Germline V gives CDR1 MNHNS, CDR2 SASEGT. Each CDR3 protein gets one entry after TCRdb re-called the 5' RACE reads with MiXCR. This table holds 500,000 or so distinct CDR3 sequences, 22% found once. These data are also associated with another study on T cells expressing NK-cell markers. That paper notes: There were seven HCMV-seropositive donors and one seronegative donor among the eight sequenced.

What was sequenced was CD4+ T cells sorted from blood. The source is a woman aged 18-29 years in good health. V and J are TRBV6-1 and TRBJ2-7; TRBD1 or TRBD2 may be the D gene (6 bases each). CDR3 residues: CASSEALRGRIYEQYF. CDR3 sequence (DNA): TGTGCCAGCAGTGAAGCTTTAAGGGGGAGGATCTACGAGCAGTACTTC.